These 5 T cell receptor beta chains share one sample of origin, sequenced in a study of blood T cell repertoires in COVID-19. TCRdb's table, derived via immunoSEQ multiplex PCR, lists solely in-frame clones and lacks some. Of tens of thousands of clones in the sample, 82% were seen once. The specimen sequenced was peripheral blood. The origin of the receptors is a woman aged 55-70 years with acute or convalescent COVID-19.

This rearrangement joins TRBV7-9 to TRBJ1-2, with 7 bases aligning to TRBD1. There are 15 residues in the CDR3. CDR1 is SEHNR and CDR2 is FQNEAQ in the germline V gene (reference sequence). Losses at the gene ends were 8 bases for V and 4 bases for J; bases not matched to a gene: 13. The CDR3 bases are TGTGCCAGCGCCCCGAGGGGACAGCGAGGCTATGGCTACACCTTC. It encodes CASAPRGQRGYGYTF.

The chain combines TRBV4-1 with TRBJ1-2, with a possible D match to TRBD1 (6 bases). V was clipped by 0 bases and J by 8 bases, with 19 bases between them. Looked up from germline, CDR1 is MGHRA and CDR2 is YSYEKL. CDR3 size: 16 residues. DNA of the CDR3: TGCGCCAGCAGCCAAGAACCCGGGACACCCCTAAGCGGCTACACCTTC. Translated, it gives CASSQEPGTPLSGYTF.

A single count supports this clone. V and J are TRBV21-1 and TRBJ2-1; the table gives TRBD2 as D, unverified against the DNA. TRBV21-1 is assigned pseudogene status. This CDR3 region has 15 residues. In DNA form, the CDR3 reads TGTGCCAGACGCTCCGGACTAGCCTCCTACAATGAGCAGTTCTTC. Translated: CARRSGLASYNEQFF.

This clone was recorded once. The chain's CDR3 is CASRRSNQPQHF. DNA for the CDR3: TGTGCCAGCAGACGGAGTAATCAGCCCCAGCATTTT. This chain uses TRBV12-3 or TRBV12-4 with TRBJ1-5, with no clear D. CDR3 size: 12 residues. Trimming left V 6 bases short and J 4 bases short, with 7 bases between.

V gene TRBV5-1 combines with J gene TRBJ2-5; 7 nucleotides line up with TRBD1. The CDR3 length is 15 residues. Losses at the gene ends were 0 bases for V and 5 bases for J; bases not matched to a gene: 7. In germline, CDR1 is SGHRS, CDR2 YFSETQ. The CDR3 DNA is TGCGCCAGCAGCTTGGTCGAACAGGGGACGGAGACCCAGTACTTC. This encodes CASSLVEQGTETQYF.